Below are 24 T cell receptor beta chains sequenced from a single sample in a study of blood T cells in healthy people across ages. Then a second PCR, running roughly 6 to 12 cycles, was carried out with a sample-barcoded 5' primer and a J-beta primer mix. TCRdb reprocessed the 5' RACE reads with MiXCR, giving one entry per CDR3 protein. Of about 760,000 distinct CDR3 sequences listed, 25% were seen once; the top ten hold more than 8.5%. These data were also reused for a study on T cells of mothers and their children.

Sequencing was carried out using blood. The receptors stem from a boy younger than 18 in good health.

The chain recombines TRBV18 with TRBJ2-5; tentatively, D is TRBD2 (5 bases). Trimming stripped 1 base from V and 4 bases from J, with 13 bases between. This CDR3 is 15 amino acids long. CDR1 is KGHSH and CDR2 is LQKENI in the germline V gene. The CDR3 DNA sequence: TGTGCCAGCTCACCACGCCTAGGAGGATCAGAGACCCAGTACTTC. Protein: CASSPRLGGSETQYF.

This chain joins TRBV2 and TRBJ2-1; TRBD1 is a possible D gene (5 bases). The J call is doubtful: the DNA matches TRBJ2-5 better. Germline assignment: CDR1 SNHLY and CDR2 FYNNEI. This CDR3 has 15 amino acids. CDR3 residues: CASRASRGGQETQYF. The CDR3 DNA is TGTGCCAGCCGAGCAAGTAGGGGTGGCCAAGAGACCCAGTACTTC.

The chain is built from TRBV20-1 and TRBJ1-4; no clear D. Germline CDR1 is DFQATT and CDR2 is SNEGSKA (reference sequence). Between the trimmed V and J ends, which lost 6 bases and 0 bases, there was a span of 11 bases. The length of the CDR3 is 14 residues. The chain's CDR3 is CSALAEATNEKLFF. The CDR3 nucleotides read TGCAGTGCCCTGGCCGAAGCAACTAATGAAAAACTGTTTTTT.

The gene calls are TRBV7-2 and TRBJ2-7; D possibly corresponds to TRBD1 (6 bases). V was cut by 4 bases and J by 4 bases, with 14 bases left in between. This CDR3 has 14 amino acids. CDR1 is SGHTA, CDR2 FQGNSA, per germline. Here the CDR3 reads CASSSGWGQYEQYF. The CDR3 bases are TGTGCCAGCAGCTCAGGATGGGGGCAATACGAGCAGTACTTC.

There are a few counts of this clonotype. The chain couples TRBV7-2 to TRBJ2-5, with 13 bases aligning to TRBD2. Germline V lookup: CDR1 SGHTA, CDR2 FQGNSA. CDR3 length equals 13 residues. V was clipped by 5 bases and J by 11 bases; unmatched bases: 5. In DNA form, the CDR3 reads TGTGCCAGCAGCCCAGGGACTAGCGGGGAGCAGTACTTC. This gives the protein CASSPGTSGEQYF.

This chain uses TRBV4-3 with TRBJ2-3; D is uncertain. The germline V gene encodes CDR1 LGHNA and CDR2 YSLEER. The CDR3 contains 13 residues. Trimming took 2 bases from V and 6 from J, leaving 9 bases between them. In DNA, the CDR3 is TGCGCCAGCAGCCAACAAACCGGTGATACGCAGTATTTT. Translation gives CASSQQTGDTQYF.

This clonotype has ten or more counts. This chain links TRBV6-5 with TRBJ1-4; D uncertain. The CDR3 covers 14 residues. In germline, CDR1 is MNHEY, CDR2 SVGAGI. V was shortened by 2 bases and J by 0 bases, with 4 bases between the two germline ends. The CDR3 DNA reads TGTGCCAGCAGTTACGGGACAACTAATGAAAAACTGTTTTTT. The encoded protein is CASSYGTTNEKLFF.

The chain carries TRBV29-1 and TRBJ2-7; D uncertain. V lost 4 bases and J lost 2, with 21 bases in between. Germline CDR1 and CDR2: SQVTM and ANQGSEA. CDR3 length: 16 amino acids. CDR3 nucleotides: TGCAGCGTTGGGGCACCCGGTGACGTGGGTCCCTACGAGCAGTACTTC. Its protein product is CSVGAPGDVGPYEQYF.

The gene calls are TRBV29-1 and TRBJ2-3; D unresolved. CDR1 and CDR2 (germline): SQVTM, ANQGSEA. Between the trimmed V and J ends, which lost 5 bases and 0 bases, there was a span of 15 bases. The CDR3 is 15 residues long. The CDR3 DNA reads TGCAGCGTTAACCGGAACTTCCCCAGCACAGATACGCAGTATTTT. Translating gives CSVNRNFPSTDTQYF.

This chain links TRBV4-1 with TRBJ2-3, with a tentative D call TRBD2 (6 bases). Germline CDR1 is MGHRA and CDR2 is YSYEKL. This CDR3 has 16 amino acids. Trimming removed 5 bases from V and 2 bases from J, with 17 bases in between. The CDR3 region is CASSNPRGGPTDTQYF. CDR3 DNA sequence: TGCGCCAGCAGCAACCCTAGGGGAGGCCCCACAGATACGCAGTATTTT.

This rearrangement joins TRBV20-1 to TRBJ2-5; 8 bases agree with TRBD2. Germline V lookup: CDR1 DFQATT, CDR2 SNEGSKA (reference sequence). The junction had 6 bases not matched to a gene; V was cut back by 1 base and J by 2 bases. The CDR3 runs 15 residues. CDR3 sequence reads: CSARGRGGFQETQYF. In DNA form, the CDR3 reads TGCAGTGCTAGAGGCCGGGGGGGTTTTCAAGAGACCCAGTACTTC.

The CDR3 here is CASRLRGQGYYGYTF. The DNA for the CDR3 is TGTGCCAGCAGACTGCGGGGACAGGGCTACTATGGCTACACCTTC. The chain is built from TRBV27 and TRBJ1-2; 9 nucleotides align to TRBD1. The ends lost 6 bases at V and 3 bases at J; junction bases unmatched: 8. The V gene's germline CDR1 is MNHEY and CDR2 SMNVEV (reference sequence). This CDR3 is 15 amino acids long.

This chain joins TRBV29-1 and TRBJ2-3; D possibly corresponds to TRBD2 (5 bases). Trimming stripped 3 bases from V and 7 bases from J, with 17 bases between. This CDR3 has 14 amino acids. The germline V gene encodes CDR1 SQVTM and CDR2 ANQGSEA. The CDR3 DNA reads TGCAGCGTTGATTCAGCGGTCGACCCCTATACGCAGTATTTT. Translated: CSVDSAVDPYTQYF.

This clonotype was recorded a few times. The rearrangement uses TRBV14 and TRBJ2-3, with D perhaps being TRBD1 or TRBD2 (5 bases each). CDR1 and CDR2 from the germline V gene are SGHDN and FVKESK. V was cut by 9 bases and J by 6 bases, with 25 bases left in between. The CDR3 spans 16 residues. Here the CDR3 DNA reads TGTGCCAGTACCGGGACCGAAAATCCCCCACGCGATACGCAGTATTTT. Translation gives CASTGTENPPRDTQYF.

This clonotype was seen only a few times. This CDR3 is CASSLGTYFRETQYF. DNA of the CDR3: TGTGCCAGCAGCTTAGGGACATACTTCAGGGAGACCCAGTACTTC. The V gene is TRBV7-2, the J gene TRBJ2-5, with a possible D match to TRBD1 (5 bases). V lost 1 base and J lost 5, with 14 bases in between. Germline V CDR1 and CDR2: SGHTA, FQGNSA. The CDR3 length is 15 residues.

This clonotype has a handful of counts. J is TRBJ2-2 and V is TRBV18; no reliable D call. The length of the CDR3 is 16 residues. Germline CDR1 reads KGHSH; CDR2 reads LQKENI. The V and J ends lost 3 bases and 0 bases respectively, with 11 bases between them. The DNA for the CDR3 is TGTGCCAGCTCACCCTTAAGCCCTTCGAACACCGGGGAGCTGTTTTTT. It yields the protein CASSPLSPSNTGELFF.

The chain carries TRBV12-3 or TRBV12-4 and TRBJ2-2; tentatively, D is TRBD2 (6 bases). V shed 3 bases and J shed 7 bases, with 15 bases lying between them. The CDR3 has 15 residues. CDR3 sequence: CASSFFSGPDGELFF. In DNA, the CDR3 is TGTGCCAGCAGTTTTTTTAGCGGTCCTGACGGGGAGCTGTTTTTT.

The CDR3 DNA sequence: TGTGCCAGCAGTTTAAGTAGCGGGAGGGCCGTTGAGACCCAGTACTTC. As protein: CASSLSSGRAVETQYF. The rearrangement joins TRBV28 to TRBJ2-5; TRBD2 matches at 11 bases. The germline CDR1 and CDR2 sequences are MDHEN and SYDVKM. The CDR3 length is 16 residues. V was pared by 2 bases and J by 5 bases, with 7 bases of the junction left unmatched.

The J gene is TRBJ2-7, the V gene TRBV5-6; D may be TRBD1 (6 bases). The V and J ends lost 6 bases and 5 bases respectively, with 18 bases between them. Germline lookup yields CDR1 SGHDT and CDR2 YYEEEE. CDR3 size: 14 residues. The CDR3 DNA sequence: TGTGCCAGCACCTGGGGGCCCGGCAGTCACGAGCAGTACTTC. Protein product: CASTWGPGSHEQYF.

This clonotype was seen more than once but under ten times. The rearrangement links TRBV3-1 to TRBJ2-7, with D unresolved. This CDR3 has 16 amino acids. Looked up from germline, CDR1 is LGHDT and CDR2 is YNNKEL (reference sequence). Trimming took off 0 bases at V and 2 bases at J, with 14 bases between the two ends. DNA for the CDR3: TGTGCCAGCAGCCAAGAGGAGTTGGCCGACCCCTACGAGCAGTACTTC. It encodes CASSQEELADPYEQYF.

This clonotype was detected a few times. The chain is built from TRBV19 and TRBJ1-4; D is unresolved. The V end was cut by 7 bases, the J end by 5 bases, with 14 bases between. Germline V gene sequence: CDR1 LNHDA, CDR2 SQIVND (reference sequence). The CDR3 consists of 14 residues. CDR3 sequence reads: CASTTEQLNEKLFF. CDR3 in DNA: TGTGCCAGTACGACGGAACAGCTCAATGAAAAACTGTTTTTT.

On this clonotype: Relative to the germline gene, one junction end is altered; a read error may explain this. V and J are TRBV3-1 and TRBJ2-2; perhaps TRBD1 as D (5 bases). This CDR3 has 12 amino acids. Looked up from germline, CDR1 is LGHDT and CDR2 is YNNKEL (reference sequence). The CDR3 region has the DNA TGTGCCAGCCGCCAGGGTCCCCGTCGGCTGTTTTTT. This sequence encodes CASRQGPRRLFF.

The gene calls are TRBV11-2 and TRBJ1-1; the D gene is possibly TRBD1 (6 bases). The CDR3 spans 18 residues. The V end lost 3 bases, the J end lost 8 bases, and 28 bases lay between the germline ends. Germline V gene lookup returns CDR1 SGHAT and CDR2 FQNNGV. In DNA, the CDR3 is TGTGCCAGCAGCTTCTGGGACCTACAGGGACGGATCGTGAAAGAAGCTTTCTTT. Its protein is CASSFWDLQGRIVKEAFF.

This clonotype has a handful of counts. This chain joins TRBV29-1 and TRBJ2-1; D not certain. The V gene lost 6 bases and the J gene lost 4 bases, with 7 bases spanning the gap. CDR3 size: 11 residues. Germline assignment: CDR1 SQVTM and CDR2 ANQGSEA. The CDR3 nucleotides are TGCAGCGTCGCACGTTACAATGAGCAGTTCTTC. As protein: CSVARYNEQFF.